The present entry profiles one TCR beta chain with its context. What it binds is not known. The data stem from a study of post-analysis software for immune sequencing data. Study-level information: Relapsing-remitting, secondary progressive and progressive-relapsing courses of multiple sclerosis were included.

Points from the study as a whole: By F measure, samples from a shared preparation batch strongly co-clustered. In multiple sclerosis, normalized Chao1 diversity was significantly below that of controls.

Unique molecular identifiers were built into the TCR beta cDNA libraries. TCRdb passed the PCR reads through MiXCR, listing each CDR3 protein once. The sample has approximately 690,000 distinct CDR3 sequences, approximately 60% seen once. Sequenced: blood. This clonotype was obtained from a girl aged 2-10 years with multiple sclerosis.

DNA of the CDR3: TGCAGCGTTAGTCCCGGGACAGGTAACACCGGGGAGCTGTTTTTT. Its translation: CSVSPGTGNTGELFF. The V call is TRBV29-1, the J call TRBJ2-2, with TRBD1 identical over 8 bases. CDR1 is SQVTM, CDR2 ANQGSEA, per germline. The CDR3 has 15 residues. V shed 5 bases, J shed 2 bases, and the junction held 7 bases outside the gene matches.